The 19 T cell receptor beta chains in this list originate from one sample, sequenced in a study of cytomegalovirus exposure and HLA in healthy donors. The study ran its PCR with 60 Vbeta and 13 Jbeta primers. TCRdb's table, derived via immunoSEQ multiplex PCR, lists solely in-frame clones and lacks some. Among 90,000 to 140,000 clones, 70% to 75% were seen once, and the ten largest hold 1.3%. Sample: PBMCs. The source is a man between 40 and 49 years old in good health and CMV-seronegative.

The chain employs TRBV10-1 and TRBJ2-7, with unresolved D. Germline-derived CDR1 and CDR2 are WNHNN and SYGVQD (reference sequence). This CDR3 contains 11 residues. Trimming stripped 3 bases from V and 2 bases from J, with 2 bases between. The CDR3 bases are TGCGCCAGCAGTGACACCTACGAGCAGTACTTC. This sequence encodes CASSDTYEQYF.

J is TRBJ1-6 and V is TRBV6-1; 10 nucleotides line up with TRBD1. This CDR3 has 15 amino acids. The germline gives CDR1 MNHNS, CDR2 SASEGT. Trimming removed 3 bases from V and 8 bases from J; junction bases left unmatched: 4. CDR3 coding DNA: TGTGCCAGCAGTGAGGGACAGGGGATCTATTCACCCCTCCACTTT. Amino acid sequence: CASSEGQGIYSPLHF.

This rearrangement joins TRBV19 to TRBJ1-4; a weak D match, TRBD1 (5 bases). The CDR3 loop spans 12 amino acids. V shed 8 bases and J shed 8 bases, with 12 bases lying between them. Germline loops: CDR1 LNHDA, CDR2 SQIVND (reference sequence). The CDR3 here is CASWGDGEKLFF. The CDR3 nucleotides read TGTGCCAGTTGGGGGGACGGAGAAAAACTGTTTTTT.

This rearrangement joins TRBV7-2 to TRBJ2-7; the match to TRBD2 covers 12 bases. The V and J ends lost 1 base and 0 bases, in that order; junction bases with no gene match: 7. The germline V gene encodes CDR1 SGHTA and CDR2 FQGNSA. The CDR3 sequence is 18 residues long. Here the CDR3 DNA reads TGTGCCAGCAGCTTAGGCTCTAGCGGGGGGGCGAGCTCCTACGAGCAGTACTTC. Translating it yields CASSLGSSGGASSYEQYF.

V and J are TRBV6-6 and TRBJ2-1, with D perhaps TRBD1 (5 bases). Germline V gene lookup returns CDR1 MNHNY and CDR2 SVGAGI (reference sequence). V shed 3 bases and J shed 7 bases, with 10 bases lying between them. The CDR3 consists of 13 residues. This CDR3 reads CASSYGRGNEQFF. DNA for the CDR3: TGTGCCAGCAGTTATGGTAGGGGAAATGAGCAGTTCTTC.

The CDR3 DNA reads TGTGCCAGCACCACAGGACTAGCGGACTACAATGAGCAGTTCTTC. Translation gives CASTTGLADYNEQFF. This rearrangement joins TRBV27 to TRBJ2-1, with 10 bases fitting TRBD2. The germline gives CDR1 MNHEY, CDR2 SMNVEV (reference sequence). The CDR3 has 15 amino acids. V was clipped by 7 bases and J by 3 bases; unmatched bases: 6.

This clone was seen more than once but under ten times. The chain is built from TRBV18 and TRBJ2-7, with D perhaps matching TRBD2 (6 bases). Trimming shortened V by 2 bases and J by 3 bases, and 14 bases separated the two germline ends. In germline, CDR1 is KGHSH, CDR2 LQKENI. The CDR3 has 15 residues. This chain's CDR3 is CASSPLDARGYEQYF. The CDR3, as DNA: TGTGCCAGCTCACCATTAGACGCGCGGGGCTACGAGCAGTACTTC.

This clone was seen more than once but under ten times. This sequence joins TRBV15 and TRBJ2-2; TRBD2 agrees at 9 bases. CDR1 LNHNV and CDR2 YYDKDF come from the germline V gene (reference sequence). The J segment lost 6 bases and the V segment lost 5 bases, leaving 4 bases of the junction unmatched. This CDR3 has 14 residues. The DNA of the CDR3 is TGTGCCACCAGCCGCGGGGGGGACCCCGGGGAGCTGTTTTTT. It specifies CATSRGGDPGELFF.

The chain joins TRBV5-4 to TRBJ2-1; 15 bases match TRBD2. Trimming removed 2 bases from V and 15 bases from J; junction bases left unmatched: 15. The CDR3 has 17 residues. Germline CDR1 is SGHNT and CDR2 is YYREEE (reference sequence). The chain's CDR3 is CASSLDLTGTSGRNRFF. For the CDR3, the DNA is TGTGCCAGCAGCTTAGACCTAACCGGGACTAGCGGGAGGAATCGGTTCTTC. The full variable domain, with the rest looked up from reference TRBV5-4 and TRBJ2-1, is ETGVTQSPTHLIKTRGQQVTLRCSSQSGHNTVSWYQQALGQGPQFIFQYYREEENGRGNFPPRFSGLQFPNYSSELNVNALELDDSALYLCASSLDLTGTSGRNRFFGPGTRLTVL.

The chain recombines TRBV29-1 with TRBJ2-5, with TRBD1 matching over 9 bases. The germline V gene encodes CDR1 SQVTM and CDR2 ANQGSEA. The CDR3 runs to 14 residues. V lost 6 bases to trimming and J lost 5 bases; unmatched junction nucleotides: 10. CDR3 sequence: CSVHGTGIWETQYF. CDR3 sequence (DNA): TGCAGCGTGCACGGGACAGGGATTTGGGAGACCCAGTACTTC.

This clone was found a few times. The chain uses TRBV19 and TRBJ2-5; 8 positions agree with TRBD1. The CDR3 is made up of 13 amino acids. Germline V gene lookup returns CDR1 LNHDA and CDR2 SQIVND (reference sequence). J lost 2 bases, V lost 9 bases, and 5 bases had no gene match. CDR3 in DNA: TGTGCCAGCTCGGGACAGGTACAAGAGACCCAGTACTTC. Amino acids: CASSGQVQETQYF.

This clone was counted between two and nine times. This chain uses TRBV2 with TRBJ1-6; D is unclear. The CDR3 runs 12 residues. V gave up 8 bases and J gave up 7 bases, with 9 bases separating them. Germline V gene sequence: CDR1 SNHLY, CDR2 FYNNEI. CDR3 bases: TGTGCCAGCTCTGCTAGGAATTCACCCCTCCACTTT. Its protein product is CASSARNSPLHF.

The V and J genes are TRBV4-2 and TRBJ2-7; D may be TRBD1 (5 bases). CDR3 size: 17 residues. The V gene lost 1 base and the J gene lost 1 base, with 17 bases spanning the gap. Germline CDR1 is LGHNA and CDR2 is YNFKEQ. The DNA for the CDR3 is TGTGCCAGCAGCCAAGGGGGCTCAGGACGACCTTCCTACGAGCAGTACTTC. This encodes CASSQGGSGRPSYEQYF.

This chain connects TRBV19 to TRBJ1-2, with D perhaps matching TRBD1 (5 bases). CDR1 LNHDA and CDR2 SQIVND come from the germline V gene (reference sequence). Trimming left V 1 base short and J 6 bases short, with 9 bases between. The CDR3 covers 13 residues. The CDR3 loop is CASSIGAGNGYTF. The CDR3, as DNA: TGTGCCAGTAGTATAGGGGCAGGGAATGGCTACACCTTC.

J is TRBJ2-7 and V is TRBV27; 8 bases line up with TRBD2. This CDR3 is 16 amino acids long. V was clipped by 6 bases and J by 2 bases; unmatched bases: 12. CDR1 is MNHEY and CDR2 is SMNVEV in the germline V gene (reference sequence). The CDR3 DNA sequence: TGTGCCAGCAGGAGGGTAGCGGGAATAGGTCCCTACGAGCAGTACTTC. Amino acid sequence: CASRRVAGIGPYEQYF.

The chain has TRBV30 and TRBJ2-3; perhaps TRBD2 as D (6 bases). The CDR3 contains 12 residues. The V end was cut by 7 bases, the J end by 5 bases, with 13 bases between. Germline lookup yields CDR1 GTSNPN and CDR2 SVGIG (reference sequence). CDR3 sequence: CAFRESGDTQYF. CDR3 in DNA: TGTGCCTTCCGGGAGTCCGGAGATACGCAGTATTTT.

This clone was seen a handful of times. The V and J genes are TRBV5-1 and TRBJ2-7, with D maybe TRBD2 (5 bases). This CDR3 spans 14 amino acids. V was cut by 4 bases and J by 6 bases, with 17 bases left in between. The germline V gene has CDR1 SGHRS and CDR2 YFSETQ. Here the CDR3 reads CASSPRLSPFEQYF. The CDR3 DNA reads as TGCGCCAGCAGCCCAAGACTATCTCCCTTCGAGCAGTACTTC. Drawing the rest from reference TRBV5-1 and TRBJ2-7, the complete variable domain is KAGVTQTPRYLIKTRGQQVTLSCSPISGHRSVSWYQQTPGQGLQFLFEYFSETQRNKGNFPGRFSGRQFSNSRSEMNVSTLELGDSALYLCASSPRLSPFEQYFGPGTRLTVT.

V is TRBV27 and J is TRBJ2-7; TRBD1 matches 8 bases. V was pared by 4 bases and J by 0 bases, with 2 bases of the junction left unmatched. The CDR3 runs to 14 residues. Germline CDR1 is MNHEY and CDR2 is SMNVEV (reference sequence). CDR3 DNA: TGTGCCAGCAGTTACAGGGGGAGCTCCTACGAGCAGTACTTC. It yields the protein CASSYRGSSYEQYF.

The chain employs TRBV7-6 and TRBJ2-1, with D perhaps TRBD1 (6 bases). The CDR3 has 16 amino acids. Germline assignment: CDR1 SGHVS and CDR2 FNYEAQ. The V and J ends lost 5 bases and 0 bases respectively, with 14 bases between them. In nucleotides, the CDR3 is TGTGCCAGCAGCGCCGGAGACAGGAGCTCCTACAATGAGCAGTTCTTC. Translating it yields CASSAGDRSSYNEQFF. Full variable domain (missing parts from reference TRBV7-6 and TRBJ2-1): GAGVSQSPRYKVTKRGQDVALRCDPISGHVSLYWYRQALGQGPEFLTYFNYEAQQDKSGLPNDRFSAERPEGSISTLTIQRTEQRDSAMYRCASSAGDRSSYNEQFFGPGTRLTVL.